The present T cell receptor beta chain was sequenced within a study of T cells in Graves' hyperthyroidism and ophthalmopathy. Points from the study as a whole: Before onset, ophthalmopathy was predicted by the model a median around 6 months earlier. Separating ophthalmopathy from stable hyperthyroidism was achieved by a 13 V-J model.

RNA transcripts gave rise to amplified TCR beta CDR3 regions. When the TCR CDR3 underwent first-round RT-PCR, the HTBI primer set was used. Each CDR3 protein is one row after TCRdb ran MiXCR on the multiplex PCR reads. This sample has about 290,000 distinct CDR3 sequences, with about 14% found just once. This clonotype occurred many times. The antigen remains undetermined. The CDR3 is made up of 15 amino acids. Between the trimmed V and J ends, which lost 4 bases and 1 base, there was a span of 13 bases. Germline V gene data show CDR1 as MNHEY and CDR2 as SMNVEV (reference sequence). This receptor was taken from a woman aged 25 to 45 with Graves' hyperthyroidism that later progressed to Graves' ophthalmopathy. The chain joins TRBV27 to TRBJ1-1; D is undetermined. The material sequenced was blood. CDR3 in amino acids: CASSSPSRGNTEAFF. The CDR3 nucleotides read TGTGCCAGCAGTTCTCCGTCGCGGGGGAACACTGAAGCTTTCTTT.